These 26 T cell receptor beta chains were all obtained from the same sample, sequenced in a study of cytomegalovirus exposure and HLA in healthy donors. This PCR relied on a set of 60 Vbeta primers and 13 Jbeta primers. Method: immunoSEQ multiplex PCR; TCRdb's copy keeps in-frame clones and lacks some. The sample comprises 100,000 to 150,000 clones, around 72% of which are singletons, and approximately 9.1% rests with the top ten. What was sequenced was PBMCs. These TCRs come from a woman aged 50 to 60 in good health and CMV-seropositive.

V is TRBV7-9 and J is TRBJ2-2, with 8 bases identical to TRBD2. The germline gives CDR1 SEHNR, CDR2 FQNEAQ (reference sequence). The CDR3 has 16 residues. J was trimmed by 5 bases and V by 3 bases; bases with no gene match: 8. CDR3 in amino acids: CASSFPGRAFTGELFF. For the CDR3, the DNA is TGTGCCAGCAGCTTCCCCGGGAGGGCCTTTACCGGGGAGCTGTTTTTT. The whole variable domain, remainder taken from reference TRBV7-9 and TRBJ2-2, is DTGVSQNPRHKITKRGQNVTFRCDPISEHNRLYWYRQTLGQGPEFLTYFQNEAQLEKSRLLSDRFSAERPKGSFSTLEIQRTEQGDSAMYLCASSFPGRAFTGELFFGEGSRLTVL.

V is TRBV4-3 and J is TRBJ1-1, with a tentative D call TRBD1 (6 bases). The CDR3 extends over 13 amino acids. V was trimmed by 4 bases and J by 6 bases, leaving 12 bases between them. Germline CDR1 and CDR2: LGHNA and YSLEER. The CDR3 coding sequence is TGCGCCAGCAGCCGACAGGCTGGGGCTGAAGCTTTCTTT. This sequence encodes CASSRQAGAEAFF.

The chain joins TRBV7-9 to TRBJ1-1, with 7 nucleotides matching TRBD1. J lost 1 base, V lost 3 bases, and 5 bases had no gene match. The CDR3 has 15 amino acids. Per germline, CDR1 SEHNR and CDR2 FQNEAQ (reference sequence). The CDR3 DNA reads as TGTGCCAGCAGCTTTACAGGGGTTCCGAACACTGAAGCTTTCTTT. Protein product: CASSFTGVPNTEAFF. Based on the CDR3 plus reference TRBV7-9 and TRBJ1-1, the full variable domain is DTGVSQNPRHKITKRGQNVTFRCDPISEHNRLYWYRQTLGQGPEFLTYFQNEAQLEKSRLLSDRFSAERPKGSFSTLEIQRTEQGDSAMYLCASSFTGVPNTEAFFGQGTRLTVV.

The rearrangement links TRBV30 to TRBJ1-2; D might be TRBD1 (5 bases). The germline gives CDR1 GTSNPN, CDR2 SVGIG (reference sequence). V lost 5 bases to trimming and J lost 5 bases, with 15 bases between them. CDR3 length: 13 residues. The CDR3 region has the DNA TGTGCCTGGGGGACGGGGGGGGAGTATGGCTACACCTTC. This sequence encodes CAWGTGGEYGYTF.

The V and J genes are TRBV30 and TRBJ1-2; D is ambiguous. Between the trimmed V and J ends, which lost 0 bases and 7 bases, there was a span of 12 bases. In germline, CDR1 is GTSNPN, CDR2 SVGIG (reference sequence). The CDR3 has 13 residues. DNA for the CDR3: TGTGCCTGGAGTGTATGGGGAGAGGGTGGCTACACCTTC. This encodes CAWSVWGEGGYTF.

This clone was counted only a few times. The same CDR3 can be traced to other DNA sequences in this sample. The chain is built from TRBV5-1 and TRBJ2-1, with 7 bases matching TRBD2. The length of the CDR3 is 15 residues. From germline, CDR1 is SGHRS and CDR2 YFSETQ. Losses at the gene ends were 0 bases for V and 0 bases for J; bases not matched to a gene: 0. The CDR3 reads CASSLGGGSYNEQFF. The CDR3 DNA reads TGCGCCAGCAGCTTGGGCGGGGGCTCCTACAATGAGCAGTTCTTC.

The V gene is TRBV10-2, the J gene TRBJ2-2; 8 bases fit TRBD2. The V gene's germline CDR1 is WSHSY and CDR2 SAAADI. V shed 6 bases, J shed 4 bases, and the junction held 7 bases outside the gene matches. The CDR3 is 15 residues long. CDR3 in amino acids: CASSHPGGPTGELFF. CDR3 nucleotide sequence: TGCGCCAGCAGCCATCCGGGGGGGCCCACCGGGGAGCTGTTTTTT.

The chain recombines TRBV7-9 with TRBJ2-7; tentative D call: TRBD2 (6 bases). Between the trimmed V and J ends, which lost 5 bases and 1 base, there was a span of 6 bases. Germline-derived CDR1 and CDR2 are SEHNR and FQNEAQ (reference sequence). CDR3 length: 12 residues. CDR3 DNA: TGTGCCAGCAGCCGGGGGTCCTACGAGCAGTACTTC. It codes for CASSRGSYEQYF.

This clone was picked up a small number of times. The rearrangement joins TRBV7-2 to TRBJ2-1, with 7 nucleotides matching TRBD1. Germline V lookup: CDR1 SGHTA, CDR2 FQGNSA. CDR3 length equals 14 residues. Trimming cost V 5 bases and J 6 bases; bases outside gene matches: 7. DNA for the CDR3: TGTGCCAGCAGCCGTAGACAGGGACCCAATGAGCAGTTCTTC. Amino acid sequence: CASSRRQGPNEQFF. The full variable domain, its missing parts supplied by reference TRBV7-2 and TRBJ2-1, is GAGVSQSPSNKVTEKGKDVELRCDPISGHTALYWYRQSLGQGLEFLIYFQGNSAPDKSGLPSDRFSAERTGGSVSTLTIQRTQQEDSAVYLCASSRRQGPNEQFFGPGTRLTVL.

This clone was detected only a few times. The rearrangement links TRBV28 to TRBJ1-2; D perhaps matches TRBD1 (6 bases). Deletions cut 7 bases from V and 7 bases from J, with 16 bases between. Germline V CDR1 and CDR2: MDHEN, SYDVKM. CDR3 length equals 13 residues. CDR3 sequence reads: CASNTGGWSGYTF. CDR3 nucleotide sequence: TGTGCCAGCAATACGGGGGGCTGGAGTGGCTACACCTTC.

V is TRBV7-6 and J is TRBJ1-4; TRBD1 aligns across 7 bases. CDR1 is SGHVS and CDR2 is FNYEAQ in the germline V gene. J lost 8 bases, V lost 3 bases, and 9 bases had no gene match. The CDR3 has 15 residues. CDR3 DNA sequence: TGTGCCAGCAGCTTTACCGGGACAGCAAAGGAAAAACTGTTTTTT. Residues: CASSFTGTAKEKLFF.

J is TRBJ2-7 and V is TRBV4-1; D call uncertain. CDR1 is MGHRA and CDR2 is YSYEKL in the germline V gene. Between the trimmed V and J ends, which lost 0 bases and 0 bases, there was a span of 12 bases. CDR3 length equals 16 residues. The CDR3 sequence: CASSQEVSSGSYEQYF. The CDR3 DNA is TGCGCCAGCAGCCAAGAGGTTAGCTCCGGCTCCTACGAGCAGTACTTC.

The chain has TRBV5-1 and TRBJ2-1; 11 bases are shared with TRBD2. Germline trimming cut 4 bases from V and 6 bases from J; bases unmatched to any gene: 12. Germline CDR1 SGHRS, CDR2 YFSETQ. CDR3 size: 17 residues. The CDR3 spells CASSRGTSGWGLNEQFF. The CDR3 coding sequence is TGCGCCAGCAGCCGCGGGACTAGCGGATGGGGGCTCAATGAGCAGTTCTTC.

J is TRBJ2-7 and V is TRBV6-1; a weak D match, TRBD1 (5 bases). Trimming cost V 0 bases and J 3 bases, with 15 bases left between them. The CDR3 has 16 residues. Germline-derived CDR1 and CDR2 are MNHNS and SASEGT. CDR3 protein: CASSEASTWGDYEQYF. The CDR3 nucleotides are TGTGCCAGCAGTGAAGCGTCCACCTGGGGCGACTACGAGCAGTACTTC.

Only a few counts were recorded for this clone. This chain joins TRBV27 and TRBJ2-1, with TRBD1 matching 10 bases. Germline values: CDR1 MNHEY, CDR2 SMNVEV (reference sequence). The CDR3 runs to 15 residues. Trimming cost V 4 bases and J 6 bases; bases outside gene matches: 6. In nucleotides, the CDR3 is TGTGCCAGCAGTTCCCCGGGACAGGGGACCAATGAGCAGTTCTTC. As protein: CASSSPGQGTNEQFF.

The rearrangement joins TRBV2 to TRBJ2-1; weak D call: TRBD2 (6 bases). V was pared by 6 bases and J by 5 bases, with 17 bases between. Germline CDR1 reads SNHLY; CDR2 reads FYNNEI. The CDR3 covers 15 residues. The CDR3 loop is CASRPRDSFDNEQFF. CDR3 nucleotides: TGTGCCAGCAGACCCAGGGACTCTTTCGACAATGAGCAGTTCTTC.

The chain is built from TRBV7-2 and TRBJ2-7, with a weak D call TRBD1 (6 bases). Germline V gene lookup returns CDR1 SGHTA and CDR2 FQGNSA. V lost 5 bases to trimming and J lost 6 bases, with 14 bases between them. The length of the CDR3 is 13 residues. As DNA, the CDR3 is TGTGCCAGCAGCGAATCCCGGGACACCGAGCAGTACTTC. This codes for CASSESRDTEQYF.

The CDR3 region has the DNA TGTGCCAGCAGTTCCCTTGACAGGGGATATGGCTACACCTTC. It is translated as CASSSLDRGYGYTF. This chain joins TRBV5-4 and TRBJ1-2, with TRBD1 matching over 8 bases. J lost 5 bases, V lost 5 bases, and 8 bases had no gene match. CDR1 is SGHNT, CDR2 YYREEE, per germline (reference sequence). The CDR3 is 14 residues long.

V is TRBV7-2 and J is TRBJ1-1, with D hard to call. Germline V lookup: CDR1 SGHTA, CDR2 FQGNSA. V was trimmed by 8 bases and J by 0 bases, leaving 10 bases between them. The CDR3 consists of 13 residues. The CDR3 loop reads CASFRQMNTEAFF. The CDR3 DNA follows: TGTGCCAGCTTCAGGCAGATGAACACTGAAGCTTTCTTT.

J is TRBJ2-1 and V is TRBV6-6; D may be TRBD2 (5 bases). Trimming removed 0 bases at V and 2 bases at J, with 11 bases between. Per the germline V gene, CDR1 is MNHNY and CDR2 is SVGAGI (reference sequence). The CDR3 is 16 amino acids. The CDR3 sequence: CASSYSIGGPYNEQFF. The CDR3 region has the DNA TGTGCCAGCAGTTACTCTATTGGCGGGCCCTACAATGAGCAGTTCTTC.

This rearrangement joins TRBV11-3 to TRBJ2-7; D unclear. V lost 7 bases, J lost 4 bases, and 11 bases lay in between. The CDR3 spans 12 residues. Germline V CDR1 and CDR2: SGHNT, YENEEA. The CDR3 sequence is CASTPGGYEQYF. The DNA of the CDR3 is TGTGCCAGCACCCCGGGTGGATACGAGCAGTACTTC.

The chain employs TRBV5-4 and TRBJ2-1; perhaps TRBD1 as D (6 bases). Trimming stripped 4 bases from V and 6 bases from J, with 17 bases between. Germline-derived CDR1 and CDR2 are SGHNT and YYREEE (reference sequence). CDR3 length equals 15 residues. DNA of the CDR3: TGTGCCAGCAGCCTCGCGGGCAGGGGTGGCAATGAGCAGTTCTTC. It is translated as CASSLAGRGGNEQFF.

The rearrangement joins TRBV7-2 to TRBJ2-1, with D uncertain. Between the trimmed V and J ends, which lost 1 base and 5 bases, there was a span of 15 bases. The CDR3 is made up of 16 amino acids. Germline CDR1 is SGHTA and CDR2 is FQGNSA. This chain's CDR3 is CASSLGATFYDNEQFF. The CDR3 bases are TGTGCCAGCAGCTTAGGAGCGACCTTCTACGACAATGAGCAGTTCTTC.

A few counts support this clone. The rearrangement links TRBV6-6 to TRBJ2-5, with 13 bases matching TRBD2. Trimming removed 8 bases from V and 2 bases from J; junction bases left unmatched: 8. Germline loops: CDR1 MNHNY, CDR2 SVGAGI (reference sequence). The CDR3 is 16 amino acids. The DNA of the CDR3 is TGTGCCAGCCGACCCCCGGGACTAGCGGGACAAGAGACCCAGTACTTC. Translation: CASRPPGLAGQETQYF.

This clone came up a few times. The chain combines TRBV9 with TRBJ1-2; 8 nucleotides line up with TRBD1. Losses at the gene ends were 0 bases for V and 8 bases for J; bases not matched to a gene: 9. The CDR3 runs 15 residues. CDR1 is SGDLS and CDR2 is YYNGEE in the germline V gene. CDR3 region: CASSVGPGGTGGYTF. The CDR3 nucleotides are TGTGCCAGCAGCGTAGGTCCAGGGGGCACTGGCGGCTACACCTTC.

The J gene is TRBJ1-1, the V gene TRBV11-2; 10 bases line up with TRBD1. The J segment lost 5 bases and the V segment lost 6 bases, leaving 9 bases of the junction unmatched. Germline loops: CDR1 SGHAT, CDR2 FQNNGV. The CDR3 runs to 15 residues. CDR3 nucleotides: TGTGCCAGCAGGAAAGACAGGGGGCGGCAGACTGAAGCTTTCTTT. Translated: CASRKDRGRQTEAFF.